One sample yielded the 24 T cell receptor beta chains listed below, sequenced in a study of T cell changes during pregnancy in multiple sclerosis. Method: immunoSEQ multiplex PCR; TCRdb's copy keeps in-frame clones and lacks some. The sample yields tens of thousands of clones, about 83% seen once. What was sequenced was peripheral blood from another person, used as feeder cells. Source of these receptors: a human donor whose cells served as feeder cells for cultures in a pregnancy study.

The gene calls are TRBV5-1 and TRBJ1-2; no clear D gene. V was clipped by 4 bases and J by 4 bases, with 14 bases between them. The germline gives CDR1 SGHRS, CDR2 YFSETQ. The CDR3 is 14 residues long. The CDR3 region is CASSPQGSSYGYTF. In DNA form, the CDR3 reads TGCGCCAGCAGCCCCCAAGGGTCGAGCTATGGCTACACCTTC.

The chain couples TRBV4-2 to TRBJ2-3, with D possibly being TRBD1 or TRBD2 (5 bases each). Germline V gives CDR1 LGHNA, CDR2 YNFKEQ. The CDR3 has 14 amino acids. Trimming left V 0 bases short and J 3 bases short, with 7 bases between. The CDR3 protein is CASSQERGTDTQYF. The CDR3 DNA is TGTGCCAGCAGCCAAGAGAGGGGAACAGATACGCAGTATTTT.

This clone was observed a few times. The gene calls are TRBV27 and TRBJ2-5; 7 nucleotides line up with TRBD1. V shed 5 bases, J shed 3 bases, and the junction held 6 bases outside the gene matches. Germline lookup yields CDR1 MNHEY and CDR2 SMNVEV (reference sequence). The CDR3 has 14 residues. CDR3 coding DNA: TGTGCCAGCAGTATACGACAGGGTGAAGAGACCCAGTACTTC. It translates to CASSIRQGEETQYF.

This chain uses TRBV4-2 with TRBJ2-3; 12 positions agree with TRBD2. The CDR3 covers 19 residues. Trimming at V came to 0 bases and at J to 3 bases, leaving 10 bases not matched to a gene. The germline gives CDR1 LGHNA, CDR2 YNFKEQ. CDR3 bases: TGTGCCAGCAGCCAAGAGAGGGCTAGCGGGAGGGCAAATACAGATACGCAGTATTTT. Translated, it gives CASSQERASGRANTDTQYF.

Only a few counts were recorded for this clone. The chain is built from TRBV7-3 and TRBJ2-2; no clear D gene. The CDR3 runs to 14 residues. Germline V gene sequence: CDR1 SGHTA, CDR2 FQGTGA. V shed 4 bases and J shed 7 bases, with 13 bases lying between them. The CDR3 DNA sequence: TGTGCCAGCAGCTCGGAGCCCCTCGGCGGGGAGCTGTTTTTT. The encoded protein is CASSSEPLGGELFF.

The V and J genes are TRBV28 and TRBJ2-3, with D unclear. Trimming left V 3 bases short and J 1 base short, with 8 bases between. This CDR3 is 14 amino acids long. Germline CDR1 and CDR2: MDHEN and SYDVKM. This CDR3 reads CASSLSLGTDTQYF. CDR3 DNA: TGTGCCAGCAGTTTGAGCCTCGGCACAGATACGCAGTATTTT.

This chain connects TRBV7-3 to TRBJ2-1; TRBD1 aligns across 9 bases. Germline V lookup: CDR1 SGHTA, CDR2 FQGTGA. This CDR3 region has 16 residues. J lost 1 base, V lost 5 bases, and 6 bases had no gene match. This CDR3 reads CASSDPDRGSYNEQFF. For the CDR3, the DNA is TGTGCCAGCAGCGACCCGGACAGGGGTTCCTACAATGAGCAGTTCTTC.

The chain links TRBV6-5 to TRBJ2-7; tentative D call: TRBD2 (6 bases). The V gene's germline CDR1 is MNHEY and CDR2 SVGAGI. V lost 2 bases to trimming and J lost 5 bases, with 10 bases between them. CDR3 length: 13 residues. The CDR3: CASSYPGGNEQYF. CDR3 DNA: TGTGCCAGCAGTTACCCAGGAGGGAACGAGCAGTACTTC.

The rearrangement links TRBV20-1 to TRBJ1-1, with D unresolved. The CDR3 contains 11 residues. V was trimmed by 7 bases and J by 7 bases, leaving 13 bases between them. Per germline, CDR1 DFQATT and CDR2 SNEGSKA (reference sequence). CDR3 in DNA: TGCAGTGGGGGAGACAATTATGAAGCTTTCTTT. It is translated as CSGGDNYEAFF.

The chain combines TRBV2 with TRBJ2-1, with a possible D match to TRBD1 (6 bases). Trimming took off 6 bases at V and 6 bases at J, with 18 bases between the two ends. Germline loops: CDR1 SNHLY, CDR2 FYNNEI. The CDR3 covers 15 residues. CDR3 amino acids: CASSNRELPTNEQFF. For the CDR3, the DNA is TGTGCCAGCAGCAACAGGGAATTGCCCACCAATGAGCAGTTCTTC.

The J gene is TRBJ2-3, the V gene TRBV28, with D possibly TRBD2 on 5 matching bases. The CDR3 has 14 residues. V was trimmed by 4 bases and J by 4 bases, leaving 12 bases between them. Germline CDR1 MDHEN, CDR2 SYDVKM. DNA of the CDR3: TGTGCCAGCAGTTCAACTAGAACGGCAGATACGCAGTATTTT. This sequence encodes CASSSTRTADTQYF.

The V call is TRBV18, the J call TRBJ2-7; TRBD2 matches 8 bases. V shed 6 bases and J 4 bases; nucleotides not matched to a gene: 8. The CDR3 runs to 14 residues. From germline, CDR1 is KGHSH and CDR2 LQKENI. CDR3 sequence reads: CASSPGRELYEQYF. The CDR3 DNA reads TGTGCCAGCTCTCCCGGGAGGGAGCTGTACGAGCAGTACTTC. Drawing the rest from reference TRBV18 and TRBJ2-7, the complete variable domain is NAGVMQNPRHLVRRRGQEARLRCSPMKGHSHVYWYRQLPEEGLKFMVYLQKENIIDESGMPKERFSAEFPKEGPSILRIQQVVRGDSAAYFCASSPGRELYEQYFGPGTRLTVT.

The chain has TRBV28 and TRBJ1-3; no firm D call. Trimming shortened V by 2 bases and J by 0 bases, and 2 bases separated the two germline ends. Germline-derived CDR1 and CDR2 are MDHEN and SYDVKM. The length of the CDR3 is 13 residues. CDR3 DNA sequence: TGTGCCAGCAGTTTACCCTCTGGAAACACCATATATTTT. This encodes CASSLPSGNTIYF.

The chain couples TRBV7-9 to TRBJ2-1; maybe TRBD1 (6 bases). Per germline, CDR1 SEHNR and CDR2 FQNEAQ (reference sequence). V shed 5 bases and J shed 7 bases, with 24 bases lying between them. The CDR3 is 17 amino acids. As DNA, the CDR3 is TGTGCCAGCAGCCCCCGGGGCGACAGGATTAGTTGGAATGAGCAGTTCTTC. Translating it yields CASSPRGDRISWNEQFF.

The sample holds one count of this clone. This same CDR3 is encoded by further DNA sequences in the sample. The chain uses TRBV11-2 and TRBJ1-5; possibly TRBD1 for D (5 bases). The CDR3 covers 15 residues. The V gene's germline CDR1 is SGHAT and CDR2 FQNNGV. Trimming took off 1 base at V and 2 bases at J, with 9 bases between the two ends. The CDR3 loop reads CASSLGRGGNQPQHF. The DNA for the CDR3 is TGTGCCAGCAGCTTAGGGAGGGGAGGCAATCAGCCCCAGCATTTT.

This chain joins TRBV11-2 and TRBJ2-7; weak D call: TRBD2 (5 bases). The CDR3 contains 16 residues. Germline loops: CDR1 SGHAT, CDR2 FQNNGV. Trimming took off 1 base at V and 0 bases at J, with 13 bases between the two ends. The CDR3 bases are TGTGCCAGCAGCTTAGGCCAGCCGGGGAGCTCCTACGAGCAGTACTTC. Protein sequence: CASSLGQPGSSYEQYF.

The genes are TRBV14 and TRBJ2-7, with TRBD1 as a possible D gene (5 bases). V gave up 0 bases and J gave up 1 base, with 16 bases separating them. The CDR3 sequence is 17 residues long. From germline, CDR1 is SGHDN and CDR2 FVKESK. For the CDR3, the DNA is TGTGCCAGCAGCCAAGATGTACGGCAGGGTAGATCCTACGAGCAGTACTTC. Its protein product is CASSQDVRQGRSYEQYF. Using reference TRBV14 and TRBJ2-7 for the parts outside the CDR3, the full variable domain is EAGVTQFPSHSVIEKGQTVTLRCDPISGHDNLYWYRRVMGKEIKFLLHFVKESKQDESGMPNNRFLAERTGGTYSTLKVQPAELEDSGVYFCASSQDVRQGRSYEQYFGPGTRLTVT.

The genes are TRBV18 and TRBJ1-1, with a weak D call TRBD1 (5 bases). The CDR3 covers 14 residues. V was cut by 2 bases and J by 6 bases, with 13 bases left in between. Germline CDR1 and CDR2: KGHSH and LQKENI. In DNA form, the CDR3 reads TGTGCCAGCTCACCATCAGGGTCCAGATCTGAAGCTTTCTTT. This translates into CASSPSGSRSEAFF.

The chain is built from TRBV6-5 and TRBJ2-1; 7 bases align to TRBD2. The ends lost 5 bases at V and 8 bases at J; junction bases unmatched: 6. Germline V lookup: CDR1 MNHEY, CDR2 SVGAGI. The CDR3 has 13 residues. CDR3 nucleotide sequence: TGTGCCAGCAGTAAAACTAGCGTGTATGAGCAGTTCTTC. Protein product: CASSKTSVYEQFF.

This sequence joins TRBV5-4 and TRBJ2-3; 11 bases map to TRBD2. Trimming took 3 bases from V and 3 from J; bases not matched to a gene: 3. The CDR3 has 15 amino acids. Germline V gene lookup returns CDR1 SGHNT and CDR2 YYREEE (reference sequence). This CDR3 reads CASSWGLAATDTQYF. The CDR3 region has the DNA TGTGCCAGCAGCTGGGGACTAGCGGCGACAGATACGCAGTATTTT.

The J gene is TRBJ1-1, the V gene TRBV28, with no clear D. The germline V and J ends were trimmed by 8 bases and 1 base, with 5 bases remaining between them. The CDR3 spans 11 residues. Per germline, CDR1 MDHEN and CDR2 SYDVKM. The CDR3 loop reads CASSENTEAFF. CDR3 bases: TGTGCCAGCTCCGAGAACACTGAAGCTTTCTTT.

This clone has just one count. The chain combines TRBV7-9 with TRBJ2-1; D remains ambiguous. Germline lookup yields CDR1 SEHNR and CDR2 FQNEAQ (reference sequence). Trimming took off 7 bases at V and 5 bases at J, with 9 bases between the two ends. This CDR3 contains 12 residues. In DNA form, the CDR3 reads TGTGCCAGCACCCCCTCGGACAATGAGCAGTTCTTC. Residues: CASTPSDNEQFF.

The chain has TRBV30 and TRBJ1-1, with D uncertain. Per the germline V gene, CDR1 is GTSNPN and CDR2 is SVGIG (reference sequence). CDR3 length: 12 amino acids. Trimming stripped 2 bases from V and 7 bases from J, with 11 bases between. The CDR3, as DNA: TGTGCCTGGAGTCCCCGAACGAATGAAGCTTTCTTT. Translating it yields CAWSPRTNEAFF.

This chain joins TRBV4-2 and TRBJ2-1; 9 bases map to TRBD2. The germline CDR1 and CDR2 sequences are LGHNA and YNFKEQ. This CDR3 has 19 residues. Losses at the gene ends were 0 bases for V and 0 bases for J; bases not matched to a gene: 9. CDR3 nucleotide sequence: TGTGCCAGCAGCCAAGATGGTAGCGGGAGAAGGGGCTCCTACAATGAGCAGTTCTTC. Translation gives CASSQDGSGRRGSYNEQFF.